The clone carrying this T cell receptor (beta chain) showed up many times. Antigen: not known. Arm-PCR of CDR3 regions and iRepertoire HTBI primers were used to build TCR beta libraries. MiXCR, run by TCRdb on the multiplex PCR reads, gives a single entry per CDR3 protein. The table includes about 470,000 distinct CDR3 sequences, 14% to 15% detected once. The CDR3 covers 16 residues. The junction had 5 bases not matched to a gene; V was cut back by 1 base and J by 10 bases. Germline CDR1 reads SEHNR; CDR2 reads FQNEAQ (reference sequence). The sample is drawn from a study of regulatory T cells in long-lasting Graves disease. Broader study findings: Segments TRBV28, TRBJ1-2 and TRBJ2-5 showed preferential usage in persistent disease. Persistent patients shared more public clonotypes (over 2,500) than new patients (roughly 970).

Time point described: newly diagnosed GD, antithyroid drugs for less than 3 months. RNA from PBMCs was the source of the TCR library. Graves' disease diagnosis was established per American Thyroid Association guidelines. The sample was also linked to a second study, of T cells in Graves' hyperthyroidism and ophthalmopathy.

The material sequenced was peripheral blood mononuclear cells (PBMCs), taken at new diagnosis, from a patient treated with antithyroid drugs. This TCR derives from a woman aged 30 to 39 with Graves disease. The chain joins TRBV7-9 to TRBJ2-1; the match to TRBD2 covers 15 bases. The CDR3 DNA is TGTGCCAGCAGCTTAGTCGGGACTAGCGGGAGGCGGGAGCAGTTCTTC. As protein: CASSLVGTSGRREQFF.